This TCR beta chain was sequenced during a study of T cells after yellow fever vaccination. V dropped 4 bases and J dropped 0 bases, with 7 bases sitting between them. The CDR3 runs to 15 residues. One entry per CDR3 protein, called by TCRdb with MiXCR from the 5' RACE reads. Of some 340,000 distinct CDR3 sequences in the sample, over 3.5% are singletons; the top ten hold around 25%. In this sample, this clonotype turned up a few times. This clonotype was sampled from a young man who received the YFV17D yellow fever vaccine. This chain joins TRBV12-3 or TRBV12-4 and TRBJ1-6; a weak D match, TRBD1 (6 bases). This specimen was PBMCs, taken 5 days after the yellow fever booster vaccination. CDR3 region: CASSSRGSYNSPLHF. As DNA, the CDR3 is TGTGCCAGCAGTTCCAGGGGCTCCTATAATTCACCCCTCCACTTT.